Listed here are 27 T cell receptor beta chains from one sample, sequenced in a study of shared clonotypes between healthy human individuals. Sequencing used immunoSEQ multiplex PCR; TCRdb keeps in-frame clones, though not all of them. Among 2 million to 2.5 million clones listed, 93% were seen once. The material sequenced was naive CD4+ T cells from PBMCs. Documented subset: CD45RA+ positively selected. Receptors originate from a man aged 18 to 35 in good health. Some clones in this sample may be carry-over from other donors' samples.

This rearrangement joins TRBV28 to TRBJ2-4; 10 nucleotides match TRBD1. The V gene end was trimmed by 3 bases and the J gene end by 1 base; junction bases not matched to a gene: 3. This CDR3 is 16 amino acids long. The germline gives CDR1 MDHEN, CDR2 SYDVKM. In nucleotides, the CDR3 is TGTGCCAGCAGTTTTCAGGGACAGGGGGCCAAAAACATTCAGTACTTC. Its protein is CASSFQGQGAKNIQYF.

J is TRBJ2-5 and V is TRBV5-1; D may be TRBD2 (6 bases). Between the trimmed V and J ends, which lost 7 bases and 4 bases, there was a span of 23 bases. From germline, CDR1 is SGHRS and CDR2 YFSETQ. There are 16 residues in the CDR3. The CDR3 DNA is TGCGCCAGCCTCAAGGGCCCGACAGCGGAGGGAGAGACCCAGTACTTC. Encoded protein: CASLKGPTAEGETQYF.

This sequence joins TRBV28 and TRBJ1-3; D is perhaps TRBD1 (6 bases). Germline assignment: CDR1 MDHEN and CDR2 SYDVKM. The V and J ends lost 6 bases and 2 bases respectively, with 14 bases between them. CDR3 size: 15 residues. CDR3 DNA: TGTGCCAGCAGGGATGACAGGTTACCTGGAAACACCATATATTTT. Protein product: CASRDDRLPGNTIYF.

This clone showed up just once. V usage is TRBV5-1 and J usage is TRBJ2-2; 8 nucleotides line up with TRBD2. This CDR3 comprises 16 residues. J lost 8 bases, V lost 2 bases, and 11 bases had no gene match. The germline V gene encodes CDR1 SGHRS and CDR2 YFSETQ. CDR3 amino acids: CASSFLGLASGGELFF. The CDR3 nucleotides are TGCGCCAGCAGCTTCCTAGGACTAGCCTCAGGGGGGGAGCTGTTTTTT.

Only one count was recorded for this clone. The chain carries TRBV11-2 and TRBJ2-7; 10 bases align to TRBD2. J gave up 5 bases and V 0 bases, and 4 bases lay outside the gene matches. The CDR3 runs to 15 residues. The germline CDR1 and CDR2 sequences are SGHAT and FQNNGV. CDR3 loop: CASSLDSGRLDEQYF. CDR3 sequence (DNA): TGTGCCAGCAGCTTAGATAGCGGGAGGCTCGACGAGCAGTACTTC.

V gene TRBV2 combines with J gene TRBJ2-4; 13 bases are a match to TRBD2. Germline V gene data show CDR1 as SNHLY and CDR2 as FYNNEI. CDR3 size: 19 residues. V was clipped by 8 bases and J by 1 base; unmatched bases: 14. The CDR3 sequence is CASGGSLAGGPEAKNIQYF. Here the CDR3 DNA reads TGTGCCAGCGGGGGTTCACTAGCGGGAGGGCCGGAGGCCAAAAACATTCAGTACTTC.

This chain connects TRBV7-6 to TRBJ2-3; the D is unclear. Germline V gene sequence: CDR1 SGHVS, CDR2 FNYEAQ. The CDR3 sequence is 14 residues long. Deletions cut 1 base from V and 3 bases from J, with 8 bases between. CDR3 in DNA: TGTGCCAGCAGCTTAGGGAGTATAACAGATACGCAGTATTTT. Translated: CASSLGSITDTQYF.

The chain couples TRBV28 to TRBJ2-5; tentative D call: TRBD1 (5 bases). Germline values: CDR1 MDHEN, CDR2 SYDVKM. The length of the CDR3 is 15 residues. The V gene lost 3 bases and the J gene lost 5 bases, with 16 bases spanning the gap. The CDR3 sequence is CASSFSGQGWETQYF. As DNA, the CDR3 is TGTGCCAGCAGTTTCTCCGGGCAGGGTTGGGAGACCCAGTACTTC.

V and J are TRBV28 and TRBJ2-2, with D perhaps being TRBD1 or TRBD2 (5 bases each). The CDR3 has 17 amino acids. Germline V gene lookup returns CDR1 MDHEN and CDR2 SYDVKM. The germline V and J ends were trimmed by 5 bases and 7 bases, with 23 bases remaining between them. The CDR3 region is CASSPSNRGHIYGELFF. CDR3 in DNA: TGTGCCAGCAGTCCGTCCAACCGGGGCCACATCTACGGGGAGCTGTTTTTT.

The CDR3, as DNA: TGCGCCAGCAGCCTAACTTTGACGGGAGGGGCCAACGAGCAGTACTTC. Translating gives CASSLTLTGGANEQYF. The rearrangement links TRBV5-1 to TRBJ2-7, with TRBD2 matching over 8 bases. There are 16 residues in the CDR3. J was trimmed by 5 bases and V by 4 bases; bases with no gene match: 14. Germline loops: CDR1 SGHRS, CDR2 YFSETQ.

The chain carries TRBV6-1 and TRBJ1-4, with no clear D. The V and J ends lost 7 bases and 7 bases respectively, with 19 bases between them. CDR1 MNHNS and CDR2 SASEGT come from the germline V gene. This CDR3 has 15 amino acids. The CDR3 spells CASIDDLSRSEKLFF. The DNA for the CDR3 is TGTGCCAGCATTGATGACCTATCGCGTAGTGAAAAACTGTTTTTT.

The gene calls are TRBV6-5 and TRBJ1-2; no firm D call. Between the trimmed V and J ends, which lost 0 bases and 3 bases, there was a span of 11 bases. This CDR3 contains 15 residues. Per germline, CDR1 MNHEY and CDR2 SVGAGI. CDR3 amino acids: CASSYSPSAHYGYTF. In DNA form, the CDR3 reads TGTGCCAGCAGTTACTCGCCCTCTGCCCACTATGGCTACACCTTC.

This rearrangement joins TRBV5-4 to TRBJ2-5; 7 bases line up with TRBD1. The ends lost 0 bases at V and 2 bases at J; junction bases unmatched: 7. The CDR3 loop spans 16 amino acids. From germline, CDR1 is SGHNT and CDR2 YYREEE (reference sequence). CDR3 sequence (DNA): TGTGCCAGCAGCTTGGCCGCCGGCAGGGGGCAAGAGACCCAGTACTTC. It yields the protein CASSLAAGRGQETQYF.

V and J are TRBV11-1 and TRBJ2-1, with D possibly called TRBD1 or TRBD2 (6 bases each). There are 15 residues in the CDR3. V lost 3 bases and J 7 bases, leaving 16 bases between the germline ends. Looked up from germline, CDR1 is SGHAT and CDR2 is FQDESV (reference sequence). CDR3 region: CASSFGGEGGNEQFF. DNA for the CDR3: TGTGCCAGCAGCTTCGGGGGCGAGGGGGGAAATGAGCAGTTCTTC.

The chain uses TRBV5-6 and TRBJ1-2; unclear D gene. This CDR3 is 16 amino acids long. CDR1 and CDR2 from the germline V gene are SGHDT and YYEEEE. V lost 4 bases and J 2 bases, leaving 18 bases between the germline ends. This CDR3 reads CASSRLGEGKNYGYTF. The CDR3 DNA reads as TGTGCCAGCAGCCGCCTGGGAGAAGGAAAAAACTATGGCTACACCTTC.

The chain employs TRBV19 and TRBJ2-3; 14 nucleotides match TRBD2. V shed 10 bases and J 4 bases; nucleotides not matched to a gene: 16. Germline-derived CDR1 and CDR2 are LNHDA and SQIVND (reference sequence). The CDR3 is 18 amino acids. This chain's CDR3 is CATKKGLAGEAYPDTQYF. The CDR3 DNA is TGTGCCACCAAGAAGGGACTAGCGGGAGAGGCGTACCCAGATACGCAGTATTTT.

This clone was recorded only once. The CDR3 loop reads CASRGLTVYEQYF. Here the CDR3 DNA reads TGTGCCAGCCGCGGACTTACGGTCTACGAGCAGTACTTC. The chain is built from TRBV11-2 and TRBJ2-7, with D maybe TRBD2 (5 bases). CDR1 and CDR2 from the germline V gene are SGHAT and FQNNGV. V was pared by 8 bases and J by 3 bases, with 14 bases between. The CDR3 length is 13 residues.

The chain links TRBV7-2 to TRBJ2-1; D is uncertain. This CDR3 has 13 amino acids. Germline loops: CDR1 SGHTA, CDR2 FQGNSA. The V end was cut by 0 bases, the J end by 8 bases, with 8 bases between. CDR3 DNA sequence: TGTGCCAGCAGCTTAGCTGCCCCCGATGAGCAGTTCTTC. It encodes CASSLAAPDEQFF.

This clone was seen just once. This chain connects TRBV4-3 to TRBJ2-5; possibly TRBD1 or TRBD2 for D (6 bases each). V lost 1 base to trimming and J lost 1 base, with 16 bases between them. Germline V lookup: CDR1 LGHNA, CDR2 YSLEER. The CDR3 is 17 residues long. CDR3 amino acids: CASSQGGGGHPQETQYF. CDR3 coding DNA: TGCGCCAGCAGCCAAGGAGGAGGGGGACACCCCCAAGAGACCCAGTACTTC.

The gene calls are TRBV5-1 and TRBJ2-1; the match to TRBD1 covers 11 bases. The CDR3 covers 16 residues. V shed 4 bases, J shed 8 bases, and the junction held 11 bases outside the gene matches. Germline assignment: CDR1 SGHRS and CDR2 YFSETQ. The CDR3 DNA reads TGCGCCAGCAGCGCCCTCTTGGACAGGGGGCGGGATGAGCAGTTCTTC. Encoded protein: CASSALLDRGRDEQFF.

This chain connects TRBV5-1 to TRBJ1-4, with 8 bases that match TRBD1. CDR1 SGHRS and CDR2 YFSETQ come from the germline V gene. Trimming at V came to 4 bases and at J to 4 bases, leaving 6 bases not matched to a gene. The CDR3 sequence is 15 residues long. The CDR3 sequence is CASSLRTGSNEKLFF. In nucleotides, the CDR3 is TGCGCCAGCAGCCTCCGGACAGGGAGTAATGAAAAACTGTTTTTT.

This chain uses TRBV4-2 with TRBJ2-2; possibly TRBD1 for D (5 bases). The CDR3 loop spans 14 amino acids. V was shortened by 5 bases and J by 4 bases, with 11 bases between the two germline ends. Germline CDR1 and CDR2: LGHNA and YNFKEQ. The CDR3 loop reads CASSGPGRTGELFF. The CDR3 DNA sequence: TGTGCCAGCAGCGGTCCAGGGCGCACCGGGGAGCTGTTTTTT.

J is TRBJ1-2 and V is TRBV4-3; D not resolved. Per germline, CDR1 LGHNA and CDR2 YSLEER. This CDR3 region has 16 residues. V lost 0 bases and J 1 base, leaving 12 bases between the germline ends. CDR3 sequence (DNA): TGCGCCAGCAGCCAAGATGTGGTACAATTTAACTATGGCTACACCTTC. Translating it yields CASSQDVVQFNYGYTF.

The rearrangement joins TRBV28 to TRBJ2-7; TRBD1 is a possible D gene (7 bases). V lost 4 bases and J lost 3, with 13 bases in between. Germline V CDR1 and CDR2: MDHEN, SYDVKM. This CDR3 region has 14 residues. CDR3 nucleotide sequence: TGTGCCAGCAGTTCGACAGGGACTCGCTACGAGCAGTACTTC. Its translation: CASSSTGTRYEQYF.

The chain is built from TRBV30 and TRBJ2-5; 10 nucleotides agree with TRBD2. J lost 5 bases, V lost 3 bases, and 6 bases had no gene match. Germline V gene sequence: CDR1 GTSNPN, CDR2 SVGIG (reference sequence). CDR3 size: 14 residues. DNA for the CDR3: TGTGCCTGGAGCCCCGGGACTAGCGTTGAGACCCAGTACTTC. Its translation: CAWSPGTSVETQYF.

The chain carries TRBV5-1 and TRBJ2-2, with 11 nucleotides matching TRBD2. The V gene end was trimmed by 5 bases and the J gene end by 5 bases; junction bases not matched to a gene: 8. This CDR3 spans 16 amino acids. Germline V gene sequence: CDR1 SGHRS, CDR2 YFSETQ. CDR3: CASRPTSGRNTGELFF. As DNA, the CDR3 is TGCGCCAGCAGACCCACTAGCGGGAGAAATACCGGGGAGCTGTTTTTT.

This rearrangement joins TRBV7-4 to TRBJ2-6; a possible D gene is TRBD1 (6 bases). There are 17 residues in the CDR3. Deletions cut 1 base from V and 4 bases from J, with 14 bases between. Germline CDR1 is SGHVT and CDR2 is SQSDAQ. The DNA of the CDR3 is TGTGCCAGCAGCTTAGGATTCGACAGGAGGGGGGCCAACGTCCTGACTTTC. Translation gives CASSLGFDRRGANVLTF.